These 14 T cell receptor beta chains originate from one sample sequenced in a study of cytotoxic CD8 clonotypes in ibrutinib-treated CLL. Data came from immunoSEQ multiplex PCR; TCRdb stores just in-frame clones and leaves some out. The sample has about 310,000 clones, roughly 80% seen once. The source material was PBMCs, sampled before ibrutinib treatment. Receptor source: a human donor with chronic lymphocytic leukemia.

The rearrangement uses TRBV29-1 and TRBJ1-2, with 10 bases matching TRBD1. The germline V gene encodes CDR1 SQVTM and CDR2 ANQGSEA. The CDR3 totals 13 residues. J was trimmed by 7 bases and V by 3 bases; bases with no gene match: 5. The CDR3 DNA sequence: TGCAGCGTTGACCCGACAGGGGGCTTTGGCTACACCTTC. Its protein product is CSVDPTGGFGYTF.

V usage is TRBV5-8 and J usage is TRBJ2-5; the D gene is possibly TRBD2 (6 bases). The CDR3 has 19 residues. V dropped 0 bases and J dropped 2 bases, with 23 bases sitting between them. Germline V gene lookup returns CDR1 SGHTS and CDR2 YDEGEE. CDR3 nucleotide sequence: TGTGCCAGCAGCTTGGAGGCGTTAGCGACTAGACGTTGGCAAGAGACCCAGTACTTC. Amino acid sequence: CASSLEALATRRWQETQYF. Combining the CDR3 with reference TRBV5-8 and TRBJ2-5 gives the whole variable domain EAGVTQSPTHLIKTRGQQATLRCSPISGHTSVYWYQQALGLGLQFLLWYDEGEERNRGNFPPRFSGRQFPNYSSELNVNALELEDSALYLCASSLEALATRRWQETQYFGPGTRLLVL.

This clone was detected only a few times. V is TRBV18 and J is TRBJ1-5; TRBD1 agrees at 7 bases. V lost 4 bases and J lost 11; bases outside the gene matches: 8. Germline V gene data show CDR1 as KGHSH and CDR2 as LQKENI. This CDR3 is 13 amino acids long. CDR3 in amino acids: CASSRDRHLAQHF. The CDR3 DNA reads TGTGCCAGCTCACGGGACAGACACCTCGCCCAGCATTTT.

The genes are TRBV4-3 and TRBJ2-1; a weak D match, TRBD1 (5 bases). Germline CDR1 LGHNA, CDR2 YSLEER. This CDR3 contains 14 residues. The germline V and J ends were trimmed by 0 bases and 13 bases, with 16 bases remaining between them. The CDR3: CASSQDSSRANQFF. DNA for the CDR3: TGCGCCAGCAGCCAAGATAGTAGCAGGGCCAACCAGTTCTTC.

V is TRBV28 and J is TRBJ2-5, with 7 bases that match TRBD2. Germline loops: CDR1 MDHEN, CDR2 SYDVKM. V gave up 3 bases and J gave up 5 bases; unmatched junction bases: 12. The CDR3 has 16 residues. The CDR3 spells CASSFAGRETWETQYF. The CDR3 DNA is TGTGCCAGCAGTTTTGCTGGGCGGGAGACATGGGAGACCCAGTACTTC.

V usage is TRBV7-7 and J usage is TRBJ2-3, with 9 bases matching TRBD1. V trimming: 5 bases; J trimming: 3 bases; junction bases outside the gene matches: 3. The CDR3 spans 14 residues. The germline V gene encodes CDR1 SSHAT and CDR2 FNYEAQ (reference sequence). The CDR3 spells CASSRDRVTDTQYF. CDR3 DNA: TGTGCCAGCAGCCGGGACAGGGTAACAGATACGCAGTATTTT.

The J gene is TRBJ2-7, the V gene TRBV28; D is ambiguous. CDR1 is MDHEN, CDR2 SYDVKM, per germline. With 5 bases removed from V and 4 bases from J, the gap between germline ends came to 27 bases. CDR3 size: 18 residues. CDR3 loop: CASSGENWPNSNRYEQYF. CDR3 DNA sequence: TGTGCCAGCAGTGGCGAGAACTGGCCAAACTCTAACCGGTACGAGCAGTACTTC.

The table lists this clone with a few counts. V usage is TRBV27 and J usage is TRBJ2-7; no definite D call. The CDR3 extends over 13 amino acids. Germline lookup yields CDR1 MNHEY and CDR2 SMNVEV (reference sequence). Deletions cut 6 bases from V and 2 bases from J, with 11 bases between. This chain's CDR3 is CASRSIKPYEQYF. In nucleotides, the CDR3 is TGTGCCAGCAGGTCCATAAAGCCCTACGAGCAGTACTTC.

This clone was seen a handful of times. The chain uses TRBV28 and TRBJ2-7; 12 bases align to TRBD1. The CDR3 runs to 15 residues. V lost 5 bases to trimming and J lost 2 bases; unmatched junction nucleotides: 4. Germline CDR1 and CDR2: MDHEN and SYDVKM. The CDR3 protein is CASSTRDRGPYEQYF. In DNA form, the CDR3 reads TGTGCCAGCAGTACCCGGGACAGGGGGCCCTACGAGCAGTACTTC. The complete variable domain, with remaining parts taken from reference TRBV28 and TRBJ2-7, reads DVKVTQSSRYLVKRTGEKVFLECVQDMDHENMFWYRQDPGLGLRLIYFSYDVKMKEKGDIPEGYSVSREKKERFSLILESASTNQTSMYLCASSTRDRGPYEQYFGPGTRLTVT.

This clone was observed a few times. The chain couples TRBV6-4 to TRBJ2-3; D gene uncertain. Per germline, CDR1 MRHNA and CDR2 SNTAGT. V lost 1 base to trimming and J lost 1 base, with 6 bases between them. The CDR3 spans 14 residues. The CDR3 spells CASSDWSGTDTQYF. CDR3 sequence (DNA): TGTGCCAGCAGTGACTGGAGCGGCACAGATACGCAGTATTTT.

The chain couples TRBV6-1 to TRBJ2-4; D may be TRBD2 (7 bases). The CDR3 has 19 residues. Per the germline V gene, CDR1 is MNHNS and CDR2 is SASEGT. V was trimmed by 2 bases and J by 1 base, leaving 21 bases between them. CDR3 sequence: CASSEFIRGGGGAKNIQYF. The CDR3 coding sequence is TGTGCCAGCAGTGAATTTATTAGGGGGGGAGGTGGGGCCAAAAACATTCAGTACTTC.

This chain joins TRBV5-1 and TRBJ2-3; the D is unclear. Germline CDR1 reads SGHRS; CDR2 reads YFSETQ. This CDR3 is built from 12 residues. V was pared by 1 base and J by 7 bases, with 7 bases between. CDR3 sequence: CASSLPPNTQYF. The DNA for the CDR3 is TGCGCCAGCAGCTTGCCCCCGAATACGCAGTATTTT.

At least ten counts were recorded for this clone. The CDR3 nucleotides are TGTGCCAGCAGCGCCGCAGGCGGGACTAGTCGAAATGAGCAGTTCTTC. It specifies CASSAAGGTSRNEQFF. The chain employs TRBV9 and TRBJ2-1, with 8 bases fitting TRBD2. Per the germline V gene, CDR1 is SGDLS and CDR2 is YYNGEE. The CDR3 is made up of 16 amino acids. Unmatched junction bases numbered 12, after V lost 3 bases and J lost 7 bases.

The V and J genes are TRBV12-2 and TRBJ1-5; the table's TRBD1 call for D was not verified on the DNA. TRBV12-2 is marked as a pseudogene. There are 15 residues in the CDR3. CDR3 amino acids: CASRPQMTGPRPQHF. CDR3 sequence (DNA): TGTGCAAGTCGCCCACAGATGACAGGTCCTCGGCCCCAGCATTTT.